The 6 T cell receptor beta chains presented below share a single source sample, sequenced in a study of identifying expanded T cells in peripheral blood. The repertoire was sequenced with immunoSEQ multiplex PCR; TCRdb's copy has only in-frame clones and lacks some. Altogether approximately 110,000 clones are present, more than 85% being singletons, with the ten largest covering about 15%. The specimen was blood. Every receptor here comes from a person aged 18 to 70 in good health.

V is TRBV29-1 and J is TRBJ2-7; 7 positions match TRBD1. The J segment lost 2 bases and the V segment lost 7 bases, leaving 8 bases of the junction unmatched. This CDR3 has 13 amino acids. CDR1 is SQVTM and CDR2 is ANQGSEA in the germline V gene. CDR3 bases: TGCAGCGCTGGGGTTGGACAGGCCTACGAGCAGTACTTC. It yields the protein CSAGVGQAYEQYF.

The chain employs TRBV7-2 and TRBJ1-5; D remains ambiguous. Germline V gene data show CDR1 as SGHTA and CDR2 as FQGNSA. CDR3 length equals 14 residues. V was trimmed by 5 bases and J by 0 bases, leaving 8 bases between them. The CDR3 DNA is TGTGCCAGCAGCGCTAGTAATAGCAATCAGCCCCAGCATTTT. Translating gives CASSASNSNQPQHF.

The chain recombines TRBV11-2 with TRBJ1-1; D not resolved. This CDR3 has 13 residues. V was cut by 5 bases and J by 0 bases, with 7 bases left in between. Germline V gives CDR1 SGHAT, CDR2 FQNNGV. The CDR3 protein is CASSREMNTEAFF. The CDR3 DNA reads TGTGCCAGCAGCCGGGAAATGAACACTGAAGCTTTCTTT.

The chain's CDR3 is CASSLTRQGANILNYGYTF. The CDR3 nucleotides are TGTGCCAGCAGCTTAACGCGACAGGGGGCGAATATACTTAACTATGGCTACACCTTC. This chain uses TRBV7-2 with TRBJ1-2; 10 bases match TRBD1. This CDR3 is built from 19 residues. CDR1 is SGHTA and CDR2 is FQGNSA in the germline V gene. After removal of 2 bases from V and 1 base from J, the junction contained 13 bases not matched to a gene.

Regarding this clone: Different DNA sequences within this sample yield the same CDR3. The chain carries TRBV7-9 and TRBJ2-2; D possibly corresponds to TRBD1 (5 bases). This CDR3 has 15 amino acids. V dropped 1 base and J dropped 1 base, with 7 bases sitting between them. Germline loops: CDR1 SEHNR, CDR2 FQNEAQ (reference sequence). The CDR3 loop reads CASSLGQGNTGELFF. For the CDR3, the DNA is TGTGCCAGCAGCTTAGGCCAGGGGAACACCGGGGAGCTGTTTTTT.

The rearrangement joins TRBV29-1 to TRBJ1-4; no firm D call. This CDR3 spans 15 amino acids. Germline values: CDR1 SQVTM, CDR2 ANQGSEA. Trimming pared 1 base from V and 7 bases from J, leaving 16 bases between. The CDR3 DNA is TGCAGCGTTGAAGGGAGGCCGGAGGATAGTGAAAAACTGTTTTTT. This sequence encodes CSVEGRPEDSEKLFF.